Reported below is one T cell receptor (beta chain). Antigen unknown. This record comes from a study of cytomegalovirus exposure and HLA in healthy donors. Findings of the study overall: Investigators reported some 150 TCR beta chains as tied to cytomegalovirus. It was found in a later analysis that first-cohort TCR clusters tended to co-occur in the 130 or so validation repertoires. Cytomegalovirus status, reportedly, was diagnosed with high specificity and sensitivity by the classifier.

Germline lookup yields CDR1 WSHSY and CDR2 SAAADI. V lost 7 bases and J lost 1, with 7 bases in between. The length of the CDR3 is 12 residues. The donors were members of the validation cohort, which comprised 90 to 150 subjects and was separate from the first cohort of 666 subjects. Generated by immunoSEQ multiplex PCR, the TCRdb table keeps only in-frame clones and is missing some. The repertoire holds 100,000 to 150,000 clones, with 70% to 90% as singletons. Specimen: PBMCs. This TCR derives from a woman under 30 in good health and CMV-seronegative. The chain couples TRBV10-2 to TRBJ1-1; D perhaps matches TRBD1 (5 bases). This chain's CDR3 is CASKDRNTEAFF. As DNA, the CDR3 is TGCGCCAGCAAAGACAGGAACACTGAAGCTTTCTTT.